Shown below are 30 T cell receptor beta chains from a single sample sequenced in a study of T cell clonality in common variable immunodeficiency. General study findings and limits: Reportedly, TCR beta sequences from common variable immunodeficiency showed fewer deletions and N-nucleotide insertions.

The method was immunoSEQ multiplex PCR; TCRdb's version includes in-frame clones alone and lacks a portion of them. This sample has some 25,000 clones, each found more than once. Which antigens these TCRs recognize remains unknown. Sequencing was done on a sample of peripheral blood mononuclear cells. Every receptor here comes from a human donor with common variable immunodeficiency.

This clone came up many times. The observed sequence ends 3 residues before the CDR3 terminus, with the missing tail filled in from the germline J gene. This sample also contains other DNA sequences that code for the same CDR3. This chain connects TRBV7-2 to TRBJ2-3; 12 bases are shared with TRBD2. Per germline, CDR1 SGHTA and CDR2 FQGNSA. There are 15 residues in the CDR3. V lost 4 bases and J lost 4; bases outside the gene matches: 3. Partial CDR3 DNA: TGTGCCAGCAGCTGGACTAGCGGGGTAGCAGATACG. This gives the protein CASSWTSGVADT. The CDR3 reads in full as CASSWTSGVADTQYF.

This clone was seen only a few times. The DNA ends 3 residues before the CDR3 does, and the rest of the CDR3 is filled in from the germline J gene. This chain joins TRBV2 and TRBJ2-5; 10 bases line up with TRBD2. Germline V gene sequence: CDR1 SNHLY, CDR2 FYNNEI. This CDR3 region has 14 residues. V shed 6 bases, J shed 4 bases, and the junction held 5 bases outside the gene matches. This CDR3 is CASRGSGRGETQYF. Incomplete CDR3 DNA: TGTGCCAGCAGGGGGAGCGGGAGGGGAGAGACC.

There are many counts of this clone. The CDR3 end lies 3 residues beyond the end of the read and is filled in from the germline J gene. The gene calls are TRBV5-1 and TRBJ2-6; a possible D gene is TRBD1 (5 bases). Germline loops: CDR1 SGHRS, CDR2 YFSETQ. The CDR3 consists of 18 residues. The V and J ends lost 4 bases and 1 base respectively, with 18 bases between them. The CDR3 here is CASSIRQNLLSGANVLTF. The sequenced CDR3 bases are TGCGCCAGCAGCATTAGACAGAATCTACTTTCTGGGGCCAACGTC.

About this clone itself: Read coverage stops 3 residues before the CDR3 terminus; the germline J gene supplies the remainder. J is TRBJ1-5 and V is TRBV30, with D possibly being TRBD1 (6 bases). V lost 5 bases and J 4 bases, leaving 9 bases between the germline ends. CDR3 length: 12 residues. The germline V gene encodes CDR1 GTSNPN and CDR2 SVGIG (reference sequence). The CDR3 spells CAWGTPNQPQHF. The covered CDR3 bases are TGTGCCTGGGGGACACCAAATCAGCCC.

This clone was counted ten times or more. The observed sequence ends 3 residues before the CDR3 terminus, with the missing tail filled in from the germline J gene. The chain combines TRBV6-2 or TRBV6-3 with TRBJ2-7; TRBD1 agrees at 7 bases. Germline assignment: CDR1 MNHEY and CDR2 SVGEGT. This CDR3 has 13 residues. J was trimmed by 3 bases and V by 8 bases; bases with no gene match: 7. CDR3 loop: CASYRGSGYEQYF. The part of the CDR3 DNA that was read is TGTGCCAGCTACAGGGGATCAGGCTACGAG.

The sample holds many counts of this clone. The read terminates 3 residues ahead of where the CDR3 ends, so the germline J gene completes it. The V gene is TRBV18, the J gene TRBJ1-1; 7 bases line up with TRBD1. This CDR3 is built from 13 residues. Per germline, CDR1 KGHSH and CDR2 LQKENI. The sequenced part of the CDR3 DNA is TGTGCCAGCTCACAAGGGACAGAATCTCGA. It codes for CASSQGTESR. The CDR3, in full, reads CASSQGTESRAFF.

In its sample, this clone was seen many times. The read comes to an end 3 residues before the CDR3 does, leaving the germline J gene to fill in the end. The genes are TRBV20-1 and TRBJ2-3, with TRBD2 identical over 11 bases. From germline, CDR1 is DFQATT and CDR2 SNEGSKA (reference sequence). The CDR3 length is 15 residues. The ends lost 3 bases at V and 8 bases at J; junction bases unmatched: 10. CDR3 loop: CSASWLAGGPGTQYF. The part of the CDR3 DNA that was read is TGCAGTGCTAGTTGGCTAGCGGGGGGACCTGGTACG.

This clone was recorded at least ten times. From the germline J gene comes the end of the CDR3, since the read stops 3 residues before it. The genes are TRBV5-1 and TRBJ2-5, with 7 positions matching TRBD2. V lost 4 bases and J lost 4; bases outside the gene matches: 7. The CDR3 loop spans 14 amino acids. Looked up from germline, CDR1 is SGHRS and CDR2 is YFSETQ. The CDR3 bases that were read are TGCGCCAGCAGCCCCCTCGGGGGGTCAGAGACC. Translating gives CASSPLGGSET. In full, the CDR3 reads CASSPLGGSETQYF.

Ten or more counts support this clone. The read is 3 residues too short to cover the CDR3 end, so that end is filled in from the germline J gene. The J gene is TRBJ1-3, the V gene TRBV29-1; D gene unclear. The V gene lost 6 bases and the J gene lost 5 bases, with 17 bases spanning the gap. The CDR3 is 14 amino acids. Germline V gene data show CDR1 as SQVTM and CDR2 as ANQGSEA. This CDR3 reads CSVTLSVSRNTIYF. The sequenced CDR3 bases are TGCAGCGTGACTCTAAGCGTCAGTAGAAACACC.

This clone was detected many times. The read finishes 3 residues shy of the CDR3 end, and the germline J gene is used to complete it. This chain joins TRBV19 and TRBJ2-1; D is ambiguous. The CDR3 totals 14 residues. Germline V gene data show CDR1 as LNHDA and CDR2 as SQIVND (reference sequence). Trimming took 5 bases from V and 6 from J, leaving 14 bases between them. Incomplete CDR3 DNA: TGTGCCAGTAGTGTGGATTTATCGGGCAATGAG. This translates into CASSVDLSGNE. The CDR3 in its entirety is CASSVDLSGNEQFF.

Concerning this clone itself: The CDR3 end lies 3 residues beyond the end of the read and is filled in from the germline J gene. The chain is built from TRBV7-2 and TRBJ1-3; 8 nucleotides line up with TRBD1. This CDR3 spans 15 amino acids. Losses at the gene ends were 5 bases for V and 3 bases for J; bases not matched to a gene: 6. The germline V gene has CDR1 SGHTA and CDR2 FQGNSA. The sequenced part of the CDR3 DNA is TGTGCCAGCAGCACTCAGGGGGCGTATGGAAACACC. Protein sequence: CASSTQGAYGNT. The whole CDR3 protein reads CASSTQGAYGNTIYF.

The sample holds a few counts of this clone. The observed sequence ends 3 residues before the CDR3 terminus, with the missing tail filled in from the germline J gene. The chain recombines TRBV20-1 with TRBJ2-7; 9 bases agree with TRBD2. This CDR3 has 14 amino acids. V lost 3 bases, J lost 2 bases, and 5 bases stayed unmatched. Germline V gives CDR1 DFQATT, CDR2 SNEGSKA (reference sequence). CDR3 in amino acids: CSASMPSGAYEQYF. CDR3 bases read: TGCAGTGCTAGTATGCCTAGCGGGGCCTACGAG.

There are many counts of this clone. Read coverage stops 3 residues before the CDR3 terminus; the germline J gene supplies the remainder. This chain links TRBV19 with TRBJ2-6; maybe TRBD1 (5 bases). The CDR3 has 15 residues. Looked up from germline, CDR1 is LNHDA and CDR2 is SQIVND (reference sequence). The germline V and J ends were trimmed by 8 bases and 0 bases, with 11 bases remaining between them. CDR3 region: CASGDRTSGANVLTF. Incomplete CDR3 DNA: TGTGCCAGTGGAGACAGAACCTCTGGGGCCAACGTC.

Comment on this clone: The CDR3 goes on 3 residues after the read ends, and that part is filled in from the germline J gene. This chain links TRBV19 with TRBJ1-1, with 7 bases fitting TRBD1. V was pared by 4 bases and J by 4 bases, with 9 bases of the junction left unmatched. The germline CDR1 and CDR2 sequences are LNHDA and SQIVND (reference sequence). This CDR3 has 15 residues. CDR3 protein: CASSTQSQGPTEAFF. CDR3 bases read: TGTGCCAGTAGTACCCAATCACAGGGGCCCACTGAA.

This clone was observed at least ten times. Read data end 3 residues before the CDR3 end; the end is taken from the germline J gene. This chain links TRBV29-1 with TRBJ2-3; tentatively, D is TRBD1 (5 bases). CDR3 size: 13 residues. Per the germline V gene, CDR1 is SQVTM and CDR2 is ANQGSEA. Between the trimmed V and J ends, which lost 1 base and 4 bases, there was a span of 9 bases. The CDR3 loop is CSVEVQGSDTQYF. Incomplete CDR3 DNA: TGCAGCGTTGAAGTTCAGGGATCAGATACG.

At least ten counts were recorded for this clone. With the read ending 3 residues before the CDR3 end, the germline J gene is used to fill in that end. This sequence joins TRBV5-1 and TRBJ2-3, with 13 bases matching TRBD2. Germline CDR1 SGHRS, CDR2 YFSETQ. The length of the CDR3 is 18 residues. The trim removed 2 bases at V and 1 base at J, leaving 7 bases unmatched. Incomplete CDR3 DNA: TGCGCCAGCAGCTTCATACTAGCGGGAGGGCCGGGCACAGATACG. Its translation is CASSFILAGGPGTDT. The entire CDR3 protein reads CASSFILAGGPGTDTQYF.

This clone appeared many times. The DNA ends 3 residues before the CDR3 does, and the rest of the CDR3 is filled in from the germline J gene. Other DNA variants within this sample encode the same CDR3. The chain links TRBV18 to TRBJ1-2; D is perhaps TRBD1 (5 bases). This CDR3 comprises 15 residues. Germline assignment: CDR1 KGHSH and CDR2 LQKENI. The V and J ends lost 3 bases and 5 bases respectively, with 16 bases between them. The covered CDR3 bases are TGTGCCAGCTCACCCTACGGACAAGGAGGTTATGGC. Its protein is CASSPYGQGGYG. The full CDR3 protein reads CASSPYGQGGYGYTF.

This clone was detected ten times or more. From the germline J gene comes the end of the CDR3, since the read stops 3 residues before it. The chain is built from TRBV5-1 and TRBJ2-3, with a tentative D call TRBD2 (6 bases). V lost 5 bases and J lost 0, with 10 bases in between. CDR1 and CDR2 from the germline V gene are SGHRS and YFSETQ. This CDR3 contains 14 residues. CDR3 DNA (partial): TGCGCCAGCAGAAAGAGCGGGAGCACAGATACG. Its translation is CASRKSGSTDT. The full CDR3 protein is CASRKSGSTDTQYF.

This clone was picked up many times. The DNA ends 3 residues before the CDR3 does, and the rest of the CDR3 is filled in from the germline J gene. This rearrangement joins TRBV18 to TRBJ1-1, with D tentatively TRBD1 (6 bases). Germline V gene sequence: CDR1 KGHSH, CDR2 LQKENI. The CDR3 has 16 amino acids. V dropped 2 bases and J dropped 5 bases, with 18 bases sitting between them. The CDR3 loop reads CASSPRLQGGGTEAFF. Incomplete CDR3 DNA: TGTGCCAGCTCACCAAGGTTGCAGGGAGGGGGAACTGAA.

About this clone: With the read ending 3 residues before the CDR3 end, the germline J gene is used to fill in that end. The chain employs TRBV29-1 and TRBJ1-4; D is perhaps TRBD1 (6 bases). Between the trimmed V and J ends, which lost 8 bases and 7 bases, there was a span of 14 bases. Germline V gene lookup returns CDR1 SQVTM and CDR2 ANQGSEA. This CDR3 has 12 residues. The part of the CDR3 DNA that was read is TGCAGCTGCACAGGGACGGGTGAAAAA. Encoded protein: CSCTGTGEK. The whole CDR3 protein is CSCTGTGEKLFF.

Regarding this clone: The read falls 3 residues short of the CDR3 end, and the missing part is taken from the germline J gene. The V and J genes are TRBV7-8 and TRBJ2-7, with a possible D match to TRBD1 (7 bases). Trimming took off 5 bases at V and 5 bases at J, with 19 bases between the two ends. Germline CDR1 reads SGHVS; CDR2 reads FQNEAQ. This CDR3 spans 15 amino acids. The covered CDR3 bases are TGTGCCAGCAGCGAGGGGGCGGGATGGTGGGACGAG. Amino acids: CASSEGAGWWDE. In full, the CDR3 is CASSEGAGWWDEQYF.

This clone was picked up a small number of times. The sequenced fragment ends 3 residues before the CDR3 boundary, so the rest is inferred from the germline J gene. This rearrangement joins TRBV7-9 to TRBJ1-4; D unclear. V lost 1 base and J lost 5, with 8 bases in between. CDR3 length equals 14 residues. Germline CDR1 and CDR2: SEHNR and FQNEAQ (reference sequence). The sequenced CDR3 bases are TGTGCCAGCAGCTTAGGGCCCCAGAATGAAAAA. Translated: CASSLGPQNEK. In full, the CDR3 is CASSLGPQNEKLFF.

In its sample, this clone was seen a few times. The read ends 3 residues before the CDR3 terminus; that terminus is restored from the germline J gene. This chain joins TRBV20-1 and TRBJ2-7; TRBD2 matches 7 bases. This CDR3 spans 18 amino acids. Germline V lookup: CDR1 DFQATT, CDR2 SNEGSKA (reference sequence). J lost 0 bases, V lost 3 bases, and 17 bases had no gene match. CDR3 bases read: TGCAGTGCTAGGGGTTGGCGGGAGCTCGGGTTGGGCTCCTACGAG. Protein: CSARGWRELGLGSYE. The CDR3 as a whole reads CSARGWRELGLGSYEQYF.

Turning to this clone: Read coverage stops 3 residues before the CDR3 terminus; the germline J gene supplies the remainder. The chain employs TRBV6-1 and TRBJ2-4; D might be TRBD1 or TRBD2, each matching 6 bases. Trimming took 4 bases from V and 1 from J, leaving 14 bases between them. CDR3 length: 16 residues. Germline V CDR1 and CDR2: MNHNS, SASEGT. CDR3 DNA, as far as it was read: TGTGCCAGCAGTGGGAGGGGGTTGACGGCCAAAAACATT. Residues: CASSGRGLTAKNI. The complete CDR3 reads CASSGRGLTAKNIQYF.

This clone was counted at least ten times. The read ends 3 residues shy of where the CDR3 ends; the end is completed using the germline J gene. The genes are TRBV2 and TRBJ2-3; D might be TRBD2 (6 bases). This CDR3 spans 15 amino acids. The germline gives CDR1 SNHLY, CDR2 FYNNEI. Trimming pared 7 bases from V and 2 bases from J, leaving 16 bases between. The sequenced CDR3 bases are TGTGCCAGCACTTCTGCTCGGGGGTACACAGATACG. It translates to CASTSARGYTDT. In full, the CDR3 reads CASTSARGYTDTQYF. The full variable domain, completed using reference TRBV2 and TRBJ2-3, is EPEVTQTPSHQVTQMGQEVILRCVPISNHLYFYWYRQILGQKVEFLVSFYNNEISEKSEIFDDQFSVERPDGSNFTLKIRSTKLEDSAMYFCASTSARGYTDTQYFGPGTRLTVL.

A few counts support this clone. CDR3: CASSPLYRADTGELFF. The part of the CDR3 DNA that was read is TGTGCCAGCTCACCCTTGTACAGGGCAGACACCGGGGAG. V usage is TRBV18 and J usage is TRBJ2-2; TRBD1 might be the D (6 bases). The read falls 3 residues short of the CDR3 end, and the missing part is taken from the germline J gene. The CDR3 contains 16 residues. V lost 3 bases and J lost 3, with 14 bases in between. The germline V gene encodes CDR1 KGHSH and CDR2 LQKENI.

Regarding this clone: Read data end 3 residues before the CDR3 end; the end is taken from the germline J gene. The chain employs TRBV7-6 and TRBJ2-7; 8 bases agree with TRBD2. V lost 5 bases to trimming and J lost 0 bases; unmatched junction nucleotides: 9. Germline V CDR1 and CDR2: SGHVS, FNYEAQ. The CDR3 contains 16 residues. The sequenced part of the CDR3 DNA is TGTGCCAGCAGCCCGGAGGGACTAGAAATCTCCTACGAG. This translates into CASSPEGLEISYE. The full CDR3 protein reads CASSPEGLEISYEQYF.

About this clone: The missing CDR3 end, 3 residues past where the read stops, is filled in from the germline J gene. The sample carries other DNA sequences with the same CDR3. The chain links TRBV19 to TRBJ1-5; TRBD1 matches 8 bases. The CDR3 spans 15 residues. Germline CDR1 LNHDA, CDR2 SQIVND (reference sequence). The V and J ends lost 5 bases and 0 bases, in that order; junction bases with no gene match: 3. The CDR3 bases that were read are TGTGCCAGTAGTCAGGGGGCGGGTAGCAATCAGCCC. This gives the protein CASSQGAGSNQP. The entire CDR3 protein is CASSQGAGSNQPQHF.

Many counts were recorded for this clone. The read terminates 3 residues ahead of where the CDR3 ends, so the germline J gene completes it. The rearrangement joins TRBV18 to TRBJ2-3, with a weak D call TRBD2 (6 bases). The CDR3 has 13 residues. Per germline, CDR1 KGHSH and CDR2 LQKENI. V shed 6 bases and J shed 4 bases, with 11 bases lying between them. The CDR3: CASSRSGADTQYF. The CDR3 bases that were read are TGTGCCAGCTCTCGCTCGGGGGCAGATACG.

This clone appeared many times. The read terminates 3 residues ahead of where the CDR3 ends, so the germline J gene completes it. The chain is built from TRBV7-2 and TRBJ2-3; 10 bases match TRBD2. This CDR3 has 14 amino acids. V shed 5 bases, J shed 3 bases, and the junction held 2 bases outside the gene matches. Germline CDR1 and CDR2: SGHTA and FQGNSA. The CDR3 loop reads CASSQTSGTDTQYF. The CDR3 DNA, read in part, is TGTGCCAGCAGCCAGACTAGCGGGACAGATACG.